These T cell receptor beta chains were read from a single sample in a study of cytomegalovirus exposure and HLA in healthy donors. TCRdb's table, derived via immunoSEQ multiplex PCR, lists solely in-frame clones and lacks some. The sample shows 150,000 to 200,000 clones, 70% to 80% of them seen only once. Material: PBMCs. The receptors derive from a woman between 45 and 60 years old in good health and CMV-seronegative. The CDR3 runs from the conserved cysteine through the conserved F or W. Each record gives: CDR3 DNA, CDR3 protein, V gene, clone size, J gene, D gene. D genes are given only for firm matches. Size is omitted from some rows. Given values are once, few, many or a class for expanded clones.

TGTGCCAGCAGTTTATCCACCTACGAGCAGTACTTC,CASSLSTYEQYF,TRBV28,NA,TRBJ2-7,NA
TGTGCCAGCAGTTACGGGGGGGCCCAAAACATTCAGTACTTC,CASSYGGAQNIQYF,TRBV6-6,NA,TRBJ2-4,NA
TGTGCCAGCAGCGTAGACGGTAGCGGGAGGCCCGATACGCAGTATTTT,CASSVDGSGRPDTQYF,TRBV9,NA,TRBJ2-3,TRBD2
TGTGCCGGCAGCGTAGGGAGTGGCGAAAAACTGTTTTTT,CAGSVGSGEKLFF,TRBV9,NA,TRBJ1-4,NA
TGCGCCAGCAGCCAAGATTCGGGGACAGGGTTTGAAAAACTGTTTTTT,CASSQDSGTGFEKLFF,TRBV4-3,NA,TRBJ1-4,TRBD1
TGTGCTACGAGCGGGGGGGCCTGGGAGACCCAGTACTTC,CATSGGAWETQYF,TRBV5-5,NA,TRBJ2-5,TRBD2
TGTGCCAGCAGTCGACAGGGGCAGACCTATGGCTACACCTTC,CASSRQGQTYGYTF,TRBV6-6,NA,TRBJ1-2,TRBD1
TGTGCCAGCACCCGGGGGGCGGATAATTCACCCCTCCACTTT,CASTRGADNSPLHF,TRBV2,once,TRBJ1-6,NA
TGTGCCAGCAGTTTATCTTGGCGGACAGGGGGCACCGGGGAGCTGTTTTTT,CASSLSWRTGGTGELFF,TRBV27,NA,TRBJ2-2,TRBD1
TGTGCCAGCCGGGGACTAGCCTACGAGCAGTACTTC,CASRGLAYEQYF,TRBV2,NA,TRBJ2-7,TRBD2
TGTGCCAGCAGCTTGGATGTCCTAGCGCGCACAGATACGCAGTATTTT,CASSLDVLARTDTQYF,TRBV5-6,NA,TRBJ2-3,NA
TGTGCCACCAGCAGAGATCGCGACAGTAACACTGAAGCTTTCTTT,CATSRDRDSNTEAFF,TRBV15,NA,TRBJ1-1,NA
TGTGCCAGCAGCCCAACGCCGTGGCTACAACGGGATCAGCCCCAGCATTTT,CASSPTPWLQRDQPQHF,TRBV7-9,NA,TRBJ1-5,NA
TGTGCTAGCAGCTTACTGGGAGTTCAAGAGACCCAGTACTTC,CASSLLGVQETQYF,TRBV7-7,once,TRBJ2-5,NA
TGTGCCAGCAGCGTCACCGGGGGGACAGGCTACAATGAGCAGTTCTTC,CASSVTGGTGYNEQFF,TRBV7-2,few,TRBJ2-1,NA
TGTGCCAGCAGATCGACAGGGAACTATGGCTACACCTTC,CASRSTGNYGYTF,TRBV9,NA,TRBJ1-2,TRBD1
TGTGCCAGCAGCTCCCCAAGCTCGGGACGGGGGTATGGCTACACCTTC,CASSSPSSGRGYGYTF,TRBV28,NA,TRBJ1-2,NA
TGTGCCAGCAGTTCCTTGCTCGGAGGGCATGGCTACACCTTC,CASSSLLGGHGYTF,TRBV6-5,NA,TRBJ1-2,NA
TGCGCCAGCTCGCTTAAAGGGACAGGGGCCTCCTACGAGCAGTACTTC,CASSLKGTGASYEQYF,TRBV23-1,once,TRBJ2-7,TRBD1
TGTGCCAGCAGTTTGGGGCGCATGAACACTGAAGCTTTCTTT,CASSLGRMNTEAFF,TRBV27,few,TRBJ1-1,NA
TGTGCCAGCAGCTTGGGAGGCAGTGGTGATCAGCCCCAGCATTTT,CASSLGGSGDQPQHF,TRBV5-6,NA,TRBJ1-5,NA
TGTGCCAGCAACCTAGCGGGCGGACCTTACAATGAGCAGTTCTTC,CASNLAGGPYNEQFF,TRBV28,NA,TRBJ2-1,TRBD2
TGCAGCGTCGGGACAGGGAACTACGAGCAGTACTTC,CSVGTGNYEQYF,TRBV29-1,NA,TRBJ2-7,TRBD1
TGTGCCAGCACCGTACCGGGGGTGGGCGGAGGCTACACCTTC,CASTVPGVGGGYTF,TRBV6-5,NA,TRBJ1-2,NA
TGTGCCAGCAGCCGGGGGTCAGGGGGCGGCACTGAAGCTTTCTTT,CASSRGSGGGTEAFF,TRBV4-2,NA,TRBJ1-1,TRBD1
TGCGCCAGCAGCTCCGGGACAGGGGTAGATACGCAGTATTTT,CASSSGTGVDTQYF,TRBV5-1,NA,TRBJ2-3,TRBD1
TGTGCCATCAGTGGTCCGGCAGGGGTTACCTACGAGCAGTACTTC,CAISGPAGVTYEQYF,TRBV10-3,NA,TRBJ2-7,NA
TGTGCCAGCAGTTTGGGGGCTAGCGGGTATAGTGATGAGCAGTTCTTC,CASSLGASGYSDEQFF,TRBV28,once,TRBJ2-1,TRBD2
TGTGCCAGCAGCCAAGACGCGTCTTTCCAAGAGACCCAGTACTTC,CASSQDASFQETQYF,TRBV14,once,TRBJ2-5,NA
TGTGCCAGCAGTTTATTACCTCCAGGGACAGGGGGCTCCTACGAGCAGTACTTC,CASSLLPPGTGGSYEQYF,TRBV27,once,TRBJ2-7,TRBD1
TGCGCCAGCAGCCAAGGTTCGGCGAGCGGGGGGTGGGATGAGCAGTTCTTC,CASSQGSASGGWDEQFF,TRBV4-3,few,TRBJ2-1,TRBD2
TGTGCCAGCTCACCAAGAGGGACAGGGTACGAAAAACTGTTTTTT,CASSPRGTGYEKLFF,TRBV18,NA,TRBJ1-4,TRBD1
TGTGCCAGCAGACTGTCAGCGGGAGCTACCTACGAGCAGTACTTC,CASRLSAGATYEQYF,TRBV7-2,NA,TRBJ2-7,TRBD2
TGTGCCAGCAGCTCGTATAGCGGGGATAACACCGGGGAGCTGTTTTTT,CASSSYSGDNTGELFF,TRBV11-2,NA,TRBJ2-2,TRBD2
TGCGCCAGCAGTGAGCGGGAGGCCCACACAGATACGCAGTATTTT,CASSEREAHTDTQYF,TRBV10-2,NA,TRBJ2-3,TRBD2
TGTGCCAGCAGCTTAGCCCGACTCGGACAGAGAAACACTGAAGCTTTCTTT,CASSLARLGQRNTEAFF,TRBV7-2,NA,TRBJ1-1,NA
TGCGCCAGCAGCCAAGGCAGGTATAGCAATCAGCCCCAGCATTTT,CASSQGRYSNQPQHF,TRBV4-3,few,TRBJ1-5,NA
TGTGCCAGCAGCCCAGAGGACTACGGGACTGGGCCCCAGCATTTT,CASSPEDYGTGPQHF,TRBV9,once,TRBJ1-5,NA
TGTGCCACCCTCGCCGGGACAGGACTGTCTAACTATGGCTACACCTTC,CATLAGTGLSNYGYTF,TRBV2,NA,TRBJ1-2,TRBD1
TGTGCCAGCAGCTTAACAGCAGGTCCCACAGATACGCAGTATTTT,CASSLTAGPTDTQYF,TRBV7-2,NA,TRBJ2-3,NA
TGTGCCAGCATCCTCACCGGACTAGTACAAGAGACCCAGTACTTC,CASILTGLVQETQYF,TRBV7-2,NA,TRBJ2-5,TRBD2
TGTGCCAGCAGCCCAAACGCGGGACAGGGGCAAGAGACCCAGTACTTC,CASSPNAGQGQETQYF,TRBV9,NA,TRBJ2-5,TRBD1
TGTGCCAGCAGCAGGATTGACAGGATCCAAGAGACCCAGTACTTC,CASSRIDRIQETQYF,TRBV6-6,NA,TRBJ2-5,NA
TGTGCCAGTAGTAGGACGGGACAGGCGGAAAAACTGTTTTTT,CASSRTGQAEKLFF,TRBV19,once,TRBJ1-4,TRBD1
TGCGCCAGCCCTTACGACATGAACACTGAAGCTTTCTTT,CASPYDMNTEAFF,TRBV5-1,NA,TRBJ1-1,NA
TGTGCCAGCAGCTTACCGCGACAGAGTAACTATGGCTACACCTTC,CASSLPRQSNYGYTF,TRBV5-4,NA,TRBJ1-2,NA
TGTGCCAGTAGTAACCGAAAACAGGGTGCGAGCAATCAGCCCCAGCATTTT,CASSNRKQGASNQPQHF,TRBV19,NA,TRBJ1-5,NA
TGTGCCAGCAGCTTATCCATAACAGGGCATGGCTACACCTTC,CASSLSITGHGYTF,TRBV7-9,NA,TRBJ1-2,NA